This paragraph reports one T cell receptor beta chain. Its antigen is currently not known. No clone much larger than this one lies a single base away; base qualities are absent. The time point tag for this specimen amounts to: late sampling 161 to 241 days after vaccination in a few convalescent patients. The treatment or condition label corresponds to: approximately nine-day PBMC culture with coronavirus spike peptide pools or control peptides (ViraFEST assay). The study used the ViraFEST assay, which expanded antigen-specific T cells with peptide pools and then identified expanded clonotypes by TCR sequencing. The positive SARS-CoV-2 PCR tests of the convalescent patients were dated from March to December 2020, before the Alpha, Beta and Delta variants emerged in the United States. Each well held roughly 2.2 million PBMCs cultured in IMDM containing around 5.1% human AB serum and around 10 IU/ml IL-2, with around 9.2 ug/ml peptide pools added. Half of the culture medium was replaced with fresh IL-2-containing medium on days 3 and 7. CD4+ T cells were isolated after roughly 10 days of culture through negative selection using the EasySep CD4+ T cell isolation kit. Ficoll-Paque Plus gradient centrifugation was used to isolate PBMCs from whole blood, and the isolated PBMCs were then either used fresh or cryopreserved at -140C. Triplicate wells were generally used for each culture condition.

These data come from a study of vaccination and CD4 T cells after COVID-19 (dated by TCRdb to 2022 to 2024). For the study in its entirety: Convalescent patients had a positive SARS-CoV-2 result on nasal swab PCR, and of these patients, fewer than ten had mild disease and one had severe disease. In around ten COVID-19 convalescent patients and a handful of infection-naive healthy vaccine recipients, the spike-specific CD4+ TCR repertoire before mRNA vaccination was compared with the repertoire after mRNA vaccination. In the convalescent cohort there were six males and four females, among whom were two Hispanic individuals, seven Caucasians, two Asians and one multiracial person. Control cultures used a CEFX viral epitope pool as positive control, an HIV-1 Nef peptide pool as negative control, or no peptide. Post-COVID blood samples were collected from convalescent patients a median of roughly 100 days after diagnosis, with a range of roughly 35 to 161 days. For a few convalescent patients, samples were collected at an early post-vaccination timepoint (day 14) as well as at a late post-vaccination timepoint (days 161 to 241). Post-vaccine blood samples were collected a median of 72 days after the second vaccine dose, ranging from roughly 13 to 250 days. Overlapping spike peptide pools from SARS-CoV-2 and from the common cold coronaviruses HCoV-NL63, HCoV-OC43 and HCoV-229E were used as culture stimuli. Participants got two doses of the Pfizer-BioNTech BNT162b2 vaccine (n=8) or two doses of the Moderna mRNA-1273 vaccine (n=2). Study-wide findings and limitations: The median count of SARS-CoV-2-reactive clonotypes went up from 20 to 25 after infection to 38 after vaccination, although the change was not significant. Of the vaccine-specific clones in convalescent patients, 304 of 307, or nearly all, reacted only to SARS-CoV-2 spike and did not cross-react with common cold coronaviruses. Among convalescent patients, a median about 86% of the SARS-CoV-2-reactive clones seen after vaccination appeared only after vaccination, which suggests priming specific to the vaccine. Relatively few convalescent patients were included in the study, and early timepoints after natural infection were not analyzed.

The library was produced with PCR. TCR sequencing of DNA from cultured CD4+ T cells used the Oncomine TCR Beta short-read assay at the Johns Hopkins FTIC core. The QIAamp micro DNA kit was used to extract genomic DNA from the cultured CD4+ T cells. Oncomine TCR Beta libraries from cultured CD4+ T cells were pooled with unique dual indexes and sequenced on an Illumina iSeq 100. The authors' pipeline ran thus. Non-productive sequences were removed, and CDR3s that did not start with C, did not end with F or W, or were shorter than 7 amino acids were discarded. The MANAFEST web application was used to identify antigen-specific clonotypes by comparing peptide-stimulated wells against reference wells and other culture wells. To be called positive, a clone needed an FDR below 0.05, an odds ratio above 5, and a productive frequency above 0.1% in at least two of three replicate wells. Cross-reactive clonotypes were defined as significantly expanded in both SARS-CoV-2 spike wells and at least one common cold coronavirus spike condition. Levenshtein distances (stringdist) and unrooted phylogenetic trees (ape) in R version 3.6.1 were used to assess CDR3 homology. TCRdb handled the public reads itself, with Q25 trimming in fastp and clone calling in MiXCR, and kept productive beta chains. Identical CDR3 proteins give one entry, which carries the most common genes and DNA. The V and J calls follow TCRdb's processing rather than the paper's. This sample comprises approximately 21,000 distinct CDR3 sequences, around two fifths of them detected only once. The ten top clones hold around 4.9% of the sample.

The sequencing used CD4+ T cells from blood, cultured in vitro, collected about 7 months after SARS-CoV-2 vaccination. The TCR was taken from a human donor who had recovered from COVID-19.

CDR3 loop: CASSLARRASGTDTQYF. The sequenced DNA: TGTGCCAGCAGCTTAGCTCGCAGGGCCTCGGGCACAGATACGCAGTATTTT. The rearrangement joined TRBV11-2 to TRBJ2-3, with a tentative D gene TRBD1 over 5 matching bases. Looking up the germline V gene yields CDR1 SGHAT and CDR2 FQNNGV. From the cysteine up to the phenylalanine, the CDR3 has a length of 17 residues. The kept DNA is CDR3 alone, 51 bases in frame from the first base. The trim is 1 base for V and 1 base for J, with a gap of 15 bases between the germline ends.